These 17 T cell receptor beta chains were sequenced from one sample in a study of blood T cell repertoires in COVID-19. The data were produced by immunoSEQ multiplex PCR, yet TCRdb's version contains in-frame clones alone and is incomplete. The sample has 350,000 to 500,000 clones, 70% to 90% seen once. Input material: PBMCs or T cells enriched from blood (not recorded which). These receptors were collected from a woman aged 18-35 years who had been exposed to COVID-19.

This chain links TRBV4-1 with TRBJ1-4; D might be TRBD1 (5 bases). Germline V gene lookup returns CDR1 MGHRA and CDR2 YSYEKL. V shed 0 bases and J shed 6 bases, with 14 bases lying between them. The CDR3 is 16 residues long. DNA of the CDR3: TGCGCCAGCAGCCAAGAGAGTGCGGGGCGGGATGAAAAACTGTTTTTT. This sequence encodes CASSQESAGRDEKLFF.

The rearrangement joins TRBV12-3 or TRBV12-4 to TRBJ2-7; D is unresolved. The CDR3 is 13 residues long. Trimming shortened V by 2 bases and J by 2 bases, and 7 bases separated the two germline ends. The CDR3 DNA follows: TGTGCCAGCAGTTTAAGCGCCGCCTACGAGCAGTACTTC. It encodes CASSLSAAYEQYF.

This clone was observed a few times. J is TRBJ2-1 and V is TRBV28; 10 bases are a match to TRBD2. The CDR3 loop spans 16 amino acids. Germline V gene sequence: CDR1 MDHEN, CDR2 SYDVKM. The J segment lost 6 bases and the V segment lost 4 bases, leaving 9 bases of the junction unmatched. DNA for the CDR3: TGTGCCAGCAGTTCTCCAGGGACTAGCGCGAGCAATGAGCAGTTCTTC. Residues: CASSSPGTSASNEQFF.

The chain uses TRBV6-1 and TRBJ1-5, with 8 positions matching TRBD1. This CDR3 is 13 amino acids long. CDR1 MNHNS and CDR2 SASEGT come from the germline V gene. The J segment lost 6 bases and the V segment lost 3 bases, leaving 1 base of the junction unmatched. This CDR3 reads CASSEGQAQPQHF. In DNA, the CDR3 is TGTGCCAGCAGTGAGGGACAGGCTCAGCCCCAGCATTTT.

The chain couples TRBV7-9 to TRBJ1-1; maybe TRBD1 (6 bases). This CDR3 region has 15 residues. The germline CDR1 and CDR2 sequences are SEHNR and FQNEAQ (reference sequence). The V gene lost 1 base and the J gene lost 0 bases, with 9 bases spanning the gap. In DNA, the CDR3 is TGTGCCAGCAGCTTAGAGGGACACCTGAACACTGAAGCTTTCTTT. Its translation: CASSLEGHLNTEAFF.

The chain combines TRBV7-2 with TRBJ2-1, with 9 bases identical to TRBD2. The ends lost 1 base at V and 7 bases at J; junction bases unmatched: 5. CDR3 length: 15 amino acids. Germline V CDR1 and CDR2: SGHTA, FQGNSA. This chain's CDR3 is CASSLEGTSPNEQFF. DNA for the CDR3: TGTGCCAGCAGCTTAGAGGGGACTAGCCCTAATGAGCAGTTCTTC.

The rearrangement uses TRBV5-5 and TRBJ2-7, with 7 bases matching TRBD1. V was clipped by 4 bases and J by 1 base; unmatched bases: 5. Germline V lookup: CDR1 SGHKS, CDR2 YYEKEE (reference sequence). The CDR3 is 14 residues long. CDR3 loop: CASSPRDSSYEQYF. CDR3 coding DNA: TGTGCCAGCAGCCCTAGGGACAGTTCCTACGAGCAGTACTTC. Full variable domain (outside the CDR3, taken from reference TRBV5-5 and TRBJ2-7): DAGVTQSPTHLIKTRGQQVTLRCSPISGHKSVSWYQQVLGQGPQFIFQYYEKEERGRGNFPDRFSARQFPNYSSELNVNALLLGDSALYLCASSPRDSSYEQYFGPGTRLTVT.

CDR3 coding DNA: TGTGCCAGCAGTACTCAAGGGGGGGGAGAGACCCAGTACTTC. Protein product: CASSTQGGGETQYF. The V call is TRBV28, the J call TRBJ2-5; D possibly corresponds to TRBD2 (7 bases). The V gene lost 5 bases and the J gene lost 4 bases, with 14 bases spanning the gap. From germline, CDR1 is MDHEN and CDR2 SYDVKM. This CDR3 has 14 amino acids.

The chain couples TRBV28 to TRBJ2-7; 10 bases map to TRBD1. The V and J ends lost 8 bases and 3 bases, in that order; junction bases with no gene match: 7. The CDR3 spans 14 residues. Germline V lookup: CDR1 MDHEN, CDR2 SYDVKM. The CDR3, as DNA: TGTGCCAGCCTCCGGACAGGGGGGATCTACGAGCAGTACTTC. It translates to CASLRTGGIYEQYF.

As to this clone: One end of the junction varies from germline; a read error may be responsible. The chain carries TRBV7-7 and TRBJ2-5; D unresolved. The CDR3 extends over 20 amino acids. Per the germline V gene, CDR1 is SSHAT and CDR2 is FNYEAQ (reference sequence). CDR3 in DNA: TGTGCTAGCAGCTTCCGAGCTCCGAGCTCCGTTAAACCGTACCAAGAGACCCAGTACTTC. Amino acids: CASSFRAPSSVKPYQETQYF.

The chain couples TRBV18 to TRBJ2-1; no reliable D call. The length of the CDR3 is 13 residues. Germline V gene sequence: CDR1 KGHSH, CDR2 LQKENI. V lost 3 bases and J lost 6, with 9 bases in between. The CDR3 protein is CASSPTALNEQFF. Here the CDR3 DNA reads TGTGCCAGCTCACCGACTGCGCTCAATGAGCAGTTCTTC. The full variable domain, completed using reference TRBV18 and TRBJ2-1, is NAGVMQNPRHLVRRRGQEARLRCSPMKGHSHVYWYRQLPEEGLKFMVYLQKENIIDESGMPKERFSAEFPKEGPSILRIQQVVRGDSAAYFCASSPTALNEQFFGPGTRLTVL.

This rearrangement joins TRBV11-1 to TRBJ2-7; tentative D call: TRBD1 (5 bases). CDR1 and CDR2 (germline): SGHAT, FQDESV (reference sequence). This CDR3 comprises 14 residues. Trimming cost V 1 base and J 2 bases, with 9 bases left between them. The CDR3: CASSLDVQAYEQYF. The CDR3, as DNA: TGTGCCAGCAGCTTAGATGTACAGGCCTACGAGCAGTACTTC. Full variable domain (missing parts from reference TRBV11-1 and TRBJ2-7): EAEVAQSPRYKITEKSQAVAFWCDPISGHATLYWYRQILGQGPELLVQFQDESVVDDSQLPKDRFSAERLKGVDSTLKIQPAELGDSAMYLCASSLDVQAYEQYFGPGTRLTVT.

The sample holds a few counts of this clone. The gene calls are TRBV10-1 and TRBJ1-1, with D possibly being TRBD1 (5 bases). Trimming left V 2 bases short and J 5 bases short, with 18 bases between. The CDR3 sequence is 16 residues long. Germline CDR1 reads WNHNN; CDR2 reads SYGVQD (reference sequence). CDR3 sequence reads: CASSELRRQGLTEAFF. In DNA form, the CDR3 reads TGCGCCAGCAGTGAGCTGAGAAGGCAGGGATTAACTGAAGCTTTCTTT.

The rearrangement links TRBV30 to TRBJ2-5; 9 bases align to TRBD2. The CDR3 sequence is 15 residues long. Trimming took 5 bases from V and 7 from J; bases not matched to a gene: 14. CDR1 and CDR2 from the germline V gene are GTSNPN and SVGIG (reference sequence). DNA of the CDR3: TGTGCCTGGGCGGGCAAGACTAGCGGTAAACCGACCCAGTACTTC. Its translation is CAWAGKTSGKPTQYF.

The sample holds one count of this clone. The chain combines TRBV4-1 with TRBJ1-6, with 9 bases matching TRBD1. CDR1 and CDR2 (germline): MGHRA, YSYEKL. V was clipped by 4 bases and J by 10 bases; unmatched bases: 8. The length of the CDR3 is 15 residues. As DNA, the CDR3 is TGCGCCAGCAGCCCTGGACAGGGGCTATTCTCACCCCTCCACTTT. This gives the protein CASSPGQGLFSPLHF.

This chain joins TRBV7-2 and TRBJ1-6; 7 nucleotides line up with TRBD1. Looked up from germline, CDR1 is SGHTA and CDR2 is FQGNSA. This CDR3 has 15 amino acids. The ends lost 5 bases at V and 7 bases at J; junction bases unmatched: 8. CDR3 in amino acids: CASSPKTGLNSPLHF. DNA for the CDR3: TGTGCCAGCAGCCCCAAGACAGGGCTAAATTCACCCCTCCACTTT.

The V call is TRBV7-2, the J call TRBJ2-1; the match to TRBD1 covers 9 bases. Per the germline V gene, CDR1 is SGHTA and CDR2 is FQGNSA. The CDR3 is 16 amino acids. V lost 0 bases and J lost 6; bases outside the gene matches: 6. This chain's CDR3 is CASSLADRGIGNEQFF. In DNA form, the CDR3 reads TGTGCCAGCAGCTTAGCCGACAGGGGGATTGGCAATGAGCAGTTCTTC.